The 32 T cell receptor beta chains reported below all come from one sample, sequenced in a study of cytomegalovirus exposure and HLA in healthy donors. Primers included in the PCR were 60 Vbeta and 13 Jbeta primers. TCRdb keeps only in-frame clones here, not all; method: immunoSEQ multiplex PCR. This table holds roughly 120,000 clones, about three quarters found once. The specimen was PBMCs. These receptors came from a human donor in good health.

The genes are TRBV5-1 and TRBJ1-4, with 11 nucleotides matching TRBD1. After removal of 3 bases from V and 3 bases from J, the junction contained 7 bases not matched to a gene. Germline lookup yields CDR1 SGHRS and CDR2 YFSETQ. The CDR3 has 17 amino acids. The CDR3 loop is CASSSPGTGGANEKLFF. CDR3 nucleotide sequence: TGCGCCAGCAGCTCACCCGGGACAGGGGGGGCTAATGAAAAACTGTTTTTT.

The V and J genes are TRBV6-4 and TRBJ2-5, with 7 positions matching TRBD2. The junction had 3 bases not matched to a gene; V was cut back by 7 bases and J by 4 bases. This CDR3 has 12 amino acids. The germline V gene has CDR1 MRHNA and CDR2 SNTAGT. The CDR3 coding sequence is TGTGCCAGCACCCGCGGGAGAGAGACCCAGTACTTC. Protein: CASTRGRETQYF.

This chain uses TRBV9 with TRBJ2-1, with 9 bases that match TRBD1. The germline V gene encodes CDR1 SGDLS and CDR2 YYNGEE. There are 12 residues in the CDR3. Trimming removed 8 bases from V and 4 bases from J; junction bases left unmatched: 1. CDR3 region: CARQGAYNEQFF. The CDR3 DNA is TGTGCCAGACAGGGGGCTTACAATGAGCAGTTCTTC.

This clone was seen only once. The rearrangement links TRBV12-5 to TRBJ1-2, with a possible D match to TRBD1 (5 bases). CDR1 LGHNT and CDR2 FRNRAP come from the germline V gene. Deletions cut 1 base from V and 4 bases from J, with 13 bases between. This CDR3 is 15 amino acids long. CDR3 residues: CASGLGAAGSYGYTF. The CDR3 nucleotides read TGTGCTAGTGGTTTGGGCGCTGCAGGGTCCTATGGCTACACCTTC. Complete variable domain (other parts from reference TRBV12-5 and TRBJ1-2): DARVTQTPRHKVTEMGQEVTMRCQPILGHNTVFWYRQTMMQGLELLAYFRNRAPLDDSGMPKDRFSAEMPDATLATLKIQPSEPRDSAVYFCASGLGAAGSYGYTFGSGTRLTVV.

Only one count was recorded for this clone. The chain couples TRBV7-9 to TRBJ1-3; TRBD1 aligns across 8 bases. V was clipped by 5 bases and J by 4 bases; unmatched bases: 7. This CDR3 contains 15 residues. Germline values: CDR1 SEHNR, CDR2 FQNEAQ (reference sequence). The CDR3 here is CASSRLRTGGNTIYF. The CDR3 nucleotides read TGTGCCAGCAGCCGACTTAGGACAGGGGGAAACACCATATATTTT.

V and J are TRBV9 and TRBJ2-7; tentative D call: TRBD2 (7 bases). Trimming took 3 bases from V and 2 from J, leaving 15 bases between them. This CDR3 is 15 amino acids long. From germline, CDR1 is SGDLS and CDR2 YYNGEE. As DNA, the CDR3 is TGTGCCAGCAGCGCAGGGGAGGGGGTGACCTACGAGCAGTACTTC. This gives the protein CASSAGEGVTYEQYF. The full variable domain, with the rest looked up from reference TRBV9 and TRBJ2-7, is DSGVTQTPKHLITATGQRVTLRCSPRSGDLSVYWYQQSLDQGLQFLIQYYNGEERAKGNILERFSAQQFPDLHSELNLSSLELGDSALYFCASSAGEGVTYEQYFGPGTRLTVT.

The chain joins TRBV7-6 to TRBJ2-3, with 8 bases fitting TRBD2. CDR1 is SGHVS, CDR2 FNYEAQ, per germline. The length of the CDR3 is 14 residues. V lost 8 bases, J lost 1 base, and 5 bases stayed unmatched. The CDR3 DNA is TGTGCCAGCGCCGGTAGCGGGGGCACAGATACGCAGTATTTT. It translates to CASAGSGGTDTQYF.

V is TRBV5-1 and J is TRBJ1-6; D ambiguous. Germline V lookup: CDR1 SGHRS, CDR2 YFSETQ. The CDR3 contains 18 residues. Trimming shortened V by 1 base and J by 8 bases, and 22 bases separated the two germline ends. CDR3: CASSLYIRSAAVDSPLHF. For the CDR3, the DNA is TGCGCCAGCAGCTTGTATATTCGCAGCGCGGCGGTTGATTCACCCCTCCACTTT.

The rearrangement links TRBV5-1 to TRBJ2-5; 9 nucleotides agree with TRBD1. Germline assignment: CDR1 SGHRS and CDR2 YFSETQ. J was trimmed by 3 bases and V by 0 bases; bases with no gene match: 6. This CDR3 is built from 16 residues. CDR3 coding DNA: TGCGCCAGCAGCTTGGGGGACAGGGCTGGGGAAGAGACCCAGTACTTC. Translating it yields CASSLGDRAGEETQYF.

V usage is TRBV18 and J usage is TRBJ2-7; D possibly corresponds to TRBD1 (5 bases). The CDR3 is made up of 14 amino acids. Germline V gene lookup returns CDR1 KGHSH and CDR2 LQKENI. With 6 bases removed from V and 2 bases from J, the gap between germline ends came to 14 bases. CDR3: CASSQTQGAYEQYF. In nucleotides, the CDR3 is TGTGCCAGCTCCCAAACCCAAGGGGCCTACGAGCAGTACTTC.

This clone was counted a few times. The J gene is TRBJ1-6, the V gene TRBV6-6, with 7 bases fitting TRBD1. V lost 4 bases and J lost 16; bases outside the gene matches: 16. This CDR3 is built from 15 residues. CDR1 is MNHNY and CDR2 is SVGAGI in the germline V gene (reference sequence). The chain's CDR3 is CASSSTPGQFLFLHF. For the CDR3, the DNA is TGTGCCAGCAGTTCCACTCCGGGACAGTTTCTTTTTCTCCACTTT.

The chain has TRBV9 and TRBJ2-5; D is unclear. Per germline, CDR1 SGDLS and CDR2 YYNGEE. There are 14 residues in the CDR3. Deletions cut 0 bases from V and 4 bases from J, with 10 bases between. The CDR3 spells CASSVDGPRETQYF. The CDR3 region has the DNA TGTGCCAGCAGCGTAGATGGCCCACGAGAGACCCAGTACTTC.

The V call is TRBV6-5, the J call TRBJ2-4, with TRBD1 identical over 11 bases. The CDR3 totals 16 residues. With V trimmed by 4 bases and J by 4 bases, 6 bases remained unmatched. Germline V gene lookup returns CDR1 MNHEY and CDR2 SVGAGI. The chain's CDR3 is CASSWTGGVEKNIQYF. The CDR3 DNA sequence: TGTGCCAGCAGTTGGACAGGGGGCGTAGAGAAAAACATTCAGTACTTC.

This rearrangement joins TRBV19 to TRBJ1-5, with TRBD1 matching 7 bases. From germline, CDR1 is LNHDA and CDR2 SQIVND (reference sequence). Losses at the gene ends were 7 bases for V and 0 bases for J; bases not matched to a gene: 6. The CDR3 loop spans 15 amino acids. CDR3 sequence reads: CASTSQGDSNQPQHF. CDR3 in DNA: TGTGCCAGTACCTCGCAGGGGGATAGCAATCAGCCCCAGCATTTT. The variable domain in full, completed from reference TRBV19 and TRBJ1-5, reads DGGITQSPKYLFRKEGQNVTLSCEQNLNHDAMYWYRQDPGQGLRLIYYSQIVNDFQKGDIAEGYSVSREKKESFPLTVTSAQKNPTAFYLCASTSQGDSNQPQHFGDGTRLSIL.

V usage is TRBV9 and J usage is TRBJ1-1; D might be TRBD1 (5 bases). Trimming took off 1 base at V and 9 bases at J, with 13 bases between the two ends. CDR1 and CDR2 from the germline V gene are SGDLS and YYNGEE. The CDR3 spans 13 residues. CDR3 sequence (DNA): TGTGCCAGCAGCGTACAGGGTTACTCCCAAGCTTTCTTT. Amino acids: CASSVQGYSQAFF.

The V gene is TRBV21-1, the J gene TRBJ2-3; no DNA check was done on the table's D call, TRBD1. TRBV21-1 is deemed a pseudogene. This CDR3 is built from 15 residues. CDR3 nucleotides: TGTGCCAGCGGAAGGAACAGACCTCACAGATACGCGCAGTATTTT. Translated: CASGRNRPHRYAQYF.

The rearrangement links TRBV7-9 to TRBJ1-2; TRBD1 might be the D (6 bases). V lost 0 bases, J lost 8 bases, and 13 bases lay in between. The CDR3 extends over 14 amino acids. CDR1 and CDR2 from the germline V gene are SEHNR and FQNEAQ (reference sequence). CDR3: CASSLASTGQGYTF. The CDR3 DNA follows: TGTGCCAGCAGCTTAGCGAGCACAGGGCAAGGCTACACCTTC.

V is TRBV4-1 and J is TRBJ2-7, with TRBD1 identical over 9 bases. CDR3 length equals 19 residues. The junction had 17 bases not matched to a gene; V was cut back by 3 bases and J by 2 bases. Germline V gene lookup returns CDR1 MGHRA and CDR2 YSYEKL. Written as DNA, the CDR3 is TGCGCCAGCAGCCACCCAATTCAATTAACCGGGACAGGGACCTACGAGCAGTACTTC. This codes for CASSHPIQLTGTGTYEQYF.

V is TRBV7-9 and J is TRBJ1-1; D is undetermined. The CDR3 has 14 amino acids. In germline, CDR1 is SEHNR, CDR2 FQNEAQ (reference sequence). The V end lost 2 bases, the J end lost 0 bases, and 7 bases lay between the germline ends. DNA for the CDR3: TGTGCCAGCAGCTTATTACAGATGAACACTGAAGCTTTCTTT. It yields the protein CASSLLQMNTEAFF.

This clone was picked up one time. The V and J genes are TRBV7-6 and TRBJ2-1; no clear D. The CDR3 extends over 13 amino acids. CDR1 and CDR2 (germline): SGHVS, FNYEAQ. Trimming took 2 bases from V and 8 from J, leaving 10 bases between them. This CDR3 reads CASSLIGGHEQFF. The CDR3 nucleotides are TGTGCCAGCAGCTTAATTGGCGGCCATGAGCAGTTCTTC.

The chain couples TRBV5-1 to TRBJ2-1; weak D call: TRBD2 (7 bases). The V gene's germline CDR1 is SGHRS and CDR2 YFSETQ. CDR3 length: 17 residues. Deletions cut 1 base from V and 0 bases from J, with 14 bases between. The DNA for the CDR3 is TGCGCCAGCAGCTTGTTGGGCGGGGGCAGCTCCTACAATGAGCAGTTCTTC. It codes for CASSLLGGGSSYNEQFF.

CDR3 DNA sequence: TGTGCCAGCAGCGTAGCCGGAGGCGGGGGGCCGTGGGGGACCCAGTACTTC. Its translation: CASSVAGGGGPWGTQYF. The V call is TRBV9, the J call TRBJ2-5; 8 bases fit TRBD2. From germline, CDR1 is SGDLS and CDR2 YYNGEE. The J segment lost 7 bases and the V segment lost 0 bases, leaving 14 bases of the junction unmatched. CDR3 size: 17 residues.

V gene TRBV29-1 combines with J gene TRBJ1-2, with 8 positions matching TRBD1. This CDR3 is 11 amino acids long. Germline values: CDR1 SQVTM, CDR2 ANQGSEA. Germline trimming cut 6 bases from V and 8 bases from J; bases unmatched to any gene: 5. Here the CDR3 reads CSVGQGAGYTF. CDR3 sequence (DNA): TGCAGCGTGGGGCAGGGGGCAGGCTACACCTTC.

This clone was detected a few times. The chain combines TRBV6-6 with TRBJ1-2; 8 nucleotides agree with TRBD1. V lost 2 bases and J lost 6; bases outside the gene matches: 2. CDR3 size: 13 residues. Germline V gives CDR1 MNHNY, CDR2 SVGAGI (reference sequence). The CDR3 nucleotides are TGTGCCAGCAGTTACCGGACAGGGAATGGCTACACCTTC. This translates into CASSYRTGNGYTF.

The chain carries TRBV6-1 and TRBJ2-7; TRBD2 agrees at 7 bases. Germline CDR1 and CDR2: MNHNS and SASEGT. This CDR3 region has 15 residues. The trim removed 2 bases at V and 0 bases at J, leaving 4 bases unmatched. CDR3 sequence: CASSERGGSSYEQYF. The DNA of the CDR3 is TGTGCCAGCAGTGAACGGGGCGGGAGCTCCTACGAGCAGTACTTC.

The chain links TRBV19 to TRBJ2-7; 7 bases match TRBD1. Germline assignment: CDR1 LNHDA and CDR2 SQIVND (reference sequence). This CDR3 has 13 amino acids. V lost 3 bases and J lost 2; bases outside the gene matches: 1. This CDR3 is CASSIQGAYEQYF. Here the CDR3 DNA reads TGTGCCAGTAGTATTCAGGGGGCCTACGAGCAGTACTTC.

CDR3 loop: CASGLATIAGVYNEQFF. Written as DNA, the CDR3 is TGTGCTAGTGGTTTGGCGACCATAGCGGGGGTATACAATGAGCAGTTCTTC. This chain uses TRBV12-5 with TRBJ2-1, with 9 bases that match TRBD2. Germline V gene data show CDR1 as LGHNT and CDR2 as FRNRAP. The CDR3 spans 17 residues. V trimming: 1 base; J trimming: 4 bases; junction bases outside the gene matches: 8.

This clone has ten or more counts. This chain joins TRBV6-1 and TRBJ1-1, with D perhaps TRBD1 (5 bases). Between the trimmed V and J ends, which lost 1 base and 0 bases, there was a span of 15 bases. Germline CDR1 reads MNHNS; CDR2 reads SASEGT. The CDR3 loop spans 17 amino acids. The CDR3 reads CASSEVGGWGVNTEAFF. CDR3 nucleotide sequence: TGTGCCAGCAGTGAAGTTGGGGGGTGGGGCGTGAACACTGAAGCTTTCTTT.

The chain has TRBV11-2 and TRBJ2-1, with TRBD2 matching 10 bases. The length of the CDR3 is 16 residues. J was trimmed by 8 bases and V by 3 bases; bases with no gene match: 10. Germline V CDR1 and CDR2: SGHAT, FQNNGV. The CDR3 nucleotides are TGTGCCAGCAGCTTGACTAGCGGGTGGGCGGTGGATGAGCAGTTCTTC. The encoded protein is CASSLTSGWAVDEQFF.

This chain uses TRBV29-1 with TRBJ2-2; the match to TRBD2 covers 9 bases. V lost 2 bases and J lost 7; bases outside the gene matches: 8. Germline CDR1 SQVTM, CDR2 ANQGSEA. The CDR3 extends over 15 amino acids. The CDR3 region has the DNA TGCAGCGTTGAACGGCGGGGGGGTCAGGGCGGGGAGCTGTTTTTT. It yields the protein CSVERRGGQGGELFF.

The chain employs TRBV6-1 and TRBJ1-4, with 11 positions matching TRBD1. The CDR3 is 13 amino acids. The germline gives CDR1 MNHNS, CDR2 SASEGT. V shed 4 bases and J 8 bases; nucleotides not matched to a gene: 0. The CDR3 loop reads CASSGTGGEKLFF. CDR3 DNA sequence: TGTGCCAGCAGTGGGACAGGGGGCGAAAAACTGTTTTTT.

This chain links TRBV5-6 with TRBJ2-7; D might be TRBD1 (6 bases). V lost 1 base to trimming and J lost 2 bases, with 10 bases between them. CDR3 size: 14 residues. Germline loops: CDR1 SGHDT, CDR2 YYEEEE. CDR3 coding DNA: TGTGCCAGCAGCTTGACAGGGTTGACCTACGAGCAGTACTTC. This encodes CASSLTGLTYEQYF.